A single sample is the source of the 15 T cell receptor beta chains below, sequenced in a study of blood T cell repertoires in COVID-19. This table comes from immunoSEQ multiplex PCR, and its TCRdb copy is limited to in-frame clones, with some not included. The table shows about 250,000 clones, with roughly 84% occurring only once. The sample consisted of PBMCs or T cells enriched from blood (not recorded which). These receptors were collected from a woman between 45 and 60 years old who had been exposed to COVID-19.

The chain employs TRBV28 and TRBJ1-1; a possible D gene is TRBD1 (5 bases). Germline V gene sequence: CDR1 MDHEN, CDR2 SYDVKM. The V end lost 2 bases, the J end lost 7 bases, and 14 bases lay between the germline ends. The CDR3 sequence is 14 residues long. For the CDR3, the DNA is TGTGCCAGCAGTTTAGGGCGGGGACGCCTTGAAGCTTTCTTT. Translating it yields CASSLGRGRLEAFF.

This chain links TRBV15 with TRBJ1-5, with a possible D match to TRBD1 (5 bases). The V gene's germline CDR1 is LNHNV and CDR2 YYDKDF (reference sequence). The CDR3 extends over 15 amino acids. Trimming cost V 0 bases and J 6 bases, with 12 bases left between them. CDR3 nucleotide sequence: TGTGCCACCAGCAGAGATAGGGGCTCGGGTCAGCCCCAGCATTTT. Amino acids: CATSRDRGSGQPQHF. Combining the CDR3 with reference TRBV15 and TRBJ1-5 gives the whole variable domain DAMVIQNPRYQVTQFGKPVTLSCSQTLNHNVMYWYQQKSSQAPKLLFHYYDKDFNNEADTPDNFQSRRPNTSFCFLDIRSPGLGDTAMYLCATSRDRGSGQPQHFGDGTRLSIL.

This clone has just a few counts. V and J are TRBV29-1 and TRBJ1-2; a possible D gene is TRBD1 (6 bases). Trimming took 6 bases from V and 8 from J, leaving 19 bases between them. The germline V gene has CDR1 SQVTM and CDR2 ANQGSEA. The CDR3 is 13 residues long. The CDR3 coding sequence is TGCAGCGTCGGGGCCGGGGGGGCTCCAGGCTACACCTTC. Translated, it gives CSVGAGGAPGYTF.

A single count supports this clone. V and J are TRBV6-6 and TRBJ2-7, with 9 bases that match TRBD2. The CDR3 is 16 amino acids. Germline assignment: CDR1 MNHNY and CDR2 SVGAGI (reference sequence). Trimming cost V 5 bases and J 2 bases; bases outside gene matches: 10. The CDR3 loop is CASSPPLSGGAYEQYF. The CDR3 DNA reads as TGTGCCAGCAGTCCTCCCCTTAGCGGGGGTGCCTACGAGCAGTACTTC.

The chain carries TRBV27 and TRBJ2-1; D is unresolved. V lost 0 bases, J lost 2 bases, and 8 bases lay in between. The length of the CDR3 is 15 residues. The V gene's germline CDR1 is MNHEY and CDR2 SMNVEV (reference sequence). The CDR3 nucleotides read TGTGCCAGCAGTTTATCGGCCAGTCCCTACAATGAGCAGTTCTTC. Protein: CASSLSASPYNEQFF.

The chain couples TRBV9 to TRBJ1-3, with D unresolved. Germline assignment: CDR1 SGDLS and CDR2 YYNGEE. The CDR3 is made up of 18 amino acids. V was shortened by 2 bases and J by 0 bases, with 18 bases between the two germline ends. This chain's CDR3 is CASSVPQTRFLSGNTIYF. CDR3 nucleotides: TGTGCCAGCAGCGTCCCCCAGACAAGATTTCTCTCTGGAAACACCATATATTTT.

The gene calls are TRBV3-1 (or the pseudogene TRBV3-2) and TRBJ2-3, with D possibly matching TRBD2 (5 bases). The CDR3 consists of 15 residues. Germline V gene lookup returns CDR1 LGHDT and CDR2 YNNKEL (reference sequence). V lost 2 bases to trimming and J lost 6 bases, with 15 bases between them. This CDR3 is CASSQQLPAGDTQYF. Here the CDR3 DNA reads TGTGCCAGCAGCCAACAACTCCCCGCGGGCGATACGCAGTATTTT.

The chain is built from TRBV19 and TRBJ2-3, with D perhaps matching TRBD1 (6 bases). Trimming removed 10 bases from V and 6 bases from J, with 11 bases in between. The CDR3 consists of 11 residues. CDR1 LNHDA and CDR2 SQIVND come from the germline V gene (reference sequence). The CDR3 coding sequence is TGTGCCATTAAGCAGGGGGATACGCAGTATTTT. Protein sequence: CAIKQGDTQYF.

The rearrangement joins TRBV15 to TRBJ2-5, with a possible D match to TRBD1 (6 bases). Germline values: CDR1 LNHNV, CDR2 YYDKDF (reference sequence). The ends were cut back, 11 bases at V and 6 bases at J, with 16 bases in the middle. The CDR3 is made up of 12 amino acids. CDR3: CAASRGGQTQYF. Written as DNA, the CDR3 is TGTGCCGCCTCCAGGGGCGGACAGACCCAGTACTTC. Looking up the rest from reference TRBV15 and TRBJ2-5 gives the full variable domain: DAMVIQNPRYQVTQFGKPVTLSCSQTLNHNVMYWYQQKSSQAPKLLFHYYDKDFNNEADTPDNFQSRRPNTSFCFLDIRSPGLGDTAMYLCAASRGGQTQYFGPGTRLLVL.

As concerns this clone: The same CDR3 can be traced to other DNA sequences in this sample. The rearrangement joins TRBV12-3 or TRBV12-4 to TRBJ1-1; D remains unclear. The CDR3 contains 10 residues. Trimming stripped 8 bases from V and 5 bases from J, with 6 bases between. CDR3 protein: CASGRTEAFF. DNA of the CDR3: TGTGCCAGCGGCAGGACTGAAGCTTTCTTT.

The rearrangement joins TRBV6-2 or TRBV6-3 to TRBJ1-1, with D possibly being TRBD1 (6 bases). The CDR3 length is 18 residues. CDR1 is MNHEY, CDR2 SVGEGT, per germline. Trimming pared 2 bases from V and 6 bases from J, leaving 25 bases between. CDR3 in DNA: TGTGCCAGCAGTTACCCTCAGGGGTACGGCCACTCCCCTTCTGAAGCTTTCTTT. Translation gives CASSYPQGYGHSPSEAFF.

The V call is TRBV19, the J call TRBJ2-1; TRBD1 agrees at 8 bases. CDR1 is LNHDA and CDR2 is SQIVND in the germline V gene (reference sequence). Trimming removed 6 bases from V and 8 bases from J; junction bases left unmatched: 6. The CDR3 has 13 residues. The DNA of the CDR3 is TGTGCCAGTAGCCATGACAGGGGCGATGAGCAGTTCTTC. It encodes CASSHDRGDEQFF.

The chain couples TRBV9 to TRBJ2-3, with D possibly TRBD2 on 6 matching bases. V gave up 4 bases and J gave up 1 base, with 19 bases separating them. Germline V gives CDR1 SGDLS, CDR2 YYNGEE. The CDR3 covers 17 residues. CDR3 amino acids: CASSPRTRGTGTDTQYF. The CDR3 nucleotides are TGTGCCAGCAGCCCAAGGACCCGGGGGACGGGCACAGATACGCAGTATTTT.

The J gene is TRBJ2-1, the V gene TRBV18; tentative D call: TRBD1 (8 bases). The CDR3 spans 19 residues. V lost 3 bases to trimming and J lost 1 base, with 22 bases between them. Germline V lookup: CDR1 KGHSH, CDR2 LQKENI. CDR3 coding DNA: TGTGCCAGCTCACCCACCGGGGGGCAGGGGGCTCTTTCCTACAATGAGCAGTTCTTC. Amino acids: CASSPTGGQGALSYNEQFF.

V usage is TRBV20-1 and J usage is TRBJ2-7; D unresolved. Trimming took 3 bases from V and 6 from J, leaving 12 bases between them. The CDR3 runs to 12 residues. Germline V gives CDR1 DFQATT, CDR2 SNEGSKA (reference sequence). The CDR3 DNA is TGCAGTGCTAGTTCTGTCAATAGCGAGCAGTACTTC. It translates to CSASSVNSEQYF.